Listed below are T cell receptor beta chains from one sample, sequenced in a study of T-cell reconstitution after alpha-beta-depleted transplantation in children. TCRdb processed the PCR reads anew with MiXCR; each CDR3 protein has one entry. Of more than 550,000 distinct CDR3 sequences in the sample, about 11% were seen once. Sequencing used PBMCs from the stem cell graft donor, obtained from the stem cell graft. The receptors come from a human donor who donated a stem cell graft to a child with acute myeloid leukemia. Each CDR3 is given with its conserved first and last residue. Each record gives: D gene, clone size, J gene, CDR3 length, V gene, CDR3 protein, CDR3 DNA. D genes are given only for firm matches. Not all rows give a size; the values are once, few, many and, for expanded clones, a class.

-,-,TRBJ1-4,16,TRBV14,CASSQGVHSTNEKLFF,TGTGCCAGCAGCCAGGGAGTTCATTCAACTAATGAAAAACTGTTTTTT
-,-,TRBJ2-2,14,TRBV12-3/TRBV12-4,CASFPGLGTGELFF,TGTGCCAGCTTCCCGGGACTCGGCACCGGGGAGCTGTTTTTT
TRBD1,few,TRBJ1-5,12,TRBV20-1,CSTGQGNQPQHF,TGCAGTACTGGACAGGGAAATCAGCCCCAGCATTTT
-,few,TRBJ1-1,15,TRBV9,CASSITGTANTEAFF,TGTGCCAGCAGCATTACCGGGACTGCGAACACTGAAGCTTTCTTT
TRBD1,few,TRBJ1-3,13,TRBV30,CAWSGTGRNTIYF,TGTGCCTGGAGTGGGACAGGGAGAAACACCATATATTTT
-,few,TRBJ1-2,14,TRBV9,CASSVGGGNYGYTF,TGTGCCAGCAGCGTAGGAGGGGGTAACTATGGCTACACCTTC
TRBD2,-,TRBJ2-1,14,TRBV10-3,CATASGGFNDEQFF,TGTGCCACTGCTTCGGGGGGTTTTAATGATGAGCAGTTCTTC
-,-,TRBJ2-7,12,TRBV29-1,CSVAGTTYEQYF,TGCAGCGTGGCCGGGACAACCTACGAGCAGTACTTC
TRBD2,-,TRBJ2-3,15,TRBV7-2,CASSLIGERGDTQYF,TGTGCCAGCAGCTTAATCGGGGAGCGGGGAGATACGCAGTATTTT
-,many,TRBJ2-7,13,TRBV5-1,CASSSGAGGEQYF,TGCGCCAGCAGCTCCGGGGCCGGGGGAGAGCAGTACTTC
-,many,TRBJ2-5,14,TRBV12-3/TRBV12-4,CASSLWGQSETQYF,TGTGCCAGCAGTTTGTGGGGACAATCGGAGACCCAGTACTTC
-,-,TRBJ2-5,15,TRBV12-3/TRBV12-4,CASRTGPPIQETQYF,TGTGCCAGCAGAACCGGACCGCCTATTCAAGAGACCCAGTACTTC